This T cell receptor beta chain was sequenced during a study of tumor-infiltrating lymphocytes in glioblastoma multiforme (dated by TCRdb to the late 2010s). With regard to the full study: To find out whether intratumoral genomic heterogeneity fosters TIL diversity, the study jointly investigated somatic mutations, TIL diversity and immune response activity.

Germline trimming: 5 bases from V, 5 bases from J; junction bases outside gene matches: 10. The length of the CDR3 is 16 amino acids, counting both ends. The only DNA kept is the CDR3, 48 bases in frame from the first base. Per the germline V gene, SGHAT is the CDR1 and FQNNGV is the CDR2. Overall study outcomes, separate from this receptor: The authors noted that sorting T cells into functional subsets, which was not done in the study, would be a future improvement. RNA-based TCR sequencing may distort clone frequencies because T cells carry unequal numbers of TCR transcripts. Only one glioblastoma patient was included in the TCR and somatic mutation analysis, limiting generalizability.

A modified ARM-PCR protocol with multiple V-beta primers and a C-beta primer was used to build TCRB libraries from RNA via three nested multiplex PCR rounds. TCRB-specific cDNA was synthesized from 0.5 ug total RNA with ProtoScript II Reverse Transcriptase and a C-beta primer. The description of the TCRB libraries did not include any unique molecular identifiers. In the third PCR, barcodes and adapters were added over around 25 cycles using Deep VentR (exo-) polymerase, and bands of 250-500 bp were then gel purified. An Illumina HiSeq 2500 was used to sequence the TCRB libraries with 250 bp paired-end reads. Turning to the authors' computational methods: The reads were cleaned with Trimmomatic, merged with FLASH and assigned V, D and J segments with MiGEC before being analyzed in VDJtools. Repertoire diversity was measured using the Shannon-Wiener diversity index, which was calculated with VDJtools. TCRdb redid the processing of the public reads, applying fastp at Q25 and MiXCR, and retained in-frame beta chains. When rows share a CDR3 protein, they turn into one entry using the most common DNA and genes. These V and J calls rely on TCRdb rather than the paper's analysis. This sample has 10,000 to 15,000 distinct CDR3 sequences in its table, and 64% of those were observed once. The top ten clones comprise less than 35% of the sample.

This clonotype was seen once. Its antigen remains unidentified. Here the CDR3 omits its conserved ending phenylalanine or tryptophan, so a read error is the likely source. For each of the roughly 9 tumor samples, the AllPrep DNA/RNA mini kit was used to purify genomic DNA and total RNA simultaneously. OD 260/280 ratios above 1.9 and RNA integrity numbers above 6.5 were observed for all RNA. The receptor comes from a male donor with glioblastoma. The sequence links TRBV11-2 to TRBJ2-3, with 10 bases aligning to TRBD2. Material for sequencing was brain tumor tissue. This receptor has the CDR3 CASSDGASGSGDTQYC. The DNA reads TGTGCCAGCAGCGACGGGGCTAGCGGGAGCGGAGATACGCAGTATTGT.